The 18 T cell receptor beta chains below all came from one sample that was sequenced in a study of cytomegalovirus exposure and HLA in healthy donors. The PCR was carried out with 60 Vbeta primers and 13 Jbeta primers. Using immunoSEQ multiplex PCR, the repertoire was profiled, and TCRdb retains in-frame clones only, with some absent. The profile shows 100,000 or so clones, roughly 12% of them singletons. The sample taken for sequencing was PBMCs. All receptors come from a man aged 35-49 years in good health and CMV-seropositive.

This clone was counted only a few times. The rearrangement joins TRBV5-3 to TRBJ2-3; 7 bases are a match to TRBD2. TRBV5-3 is an open reading frame, and its role is uncertain. Trimming at V came to 0 bases and at J to 4 bases, leaving 5 bases not matched to a gene. This CDR3 has 15 amino acids. CDR3 region: CARSLAGGKADTQYF. The CDR3 DNA follows: TGTGCCAGAAGCTTGGCGGGAGGAAAAGCAGATACGCAGTATTTT.

There are a few counts of this clone. V and J are TRBV7-8 and TRBJ1-4; TRBD1 matches 7 bases. Per germline, CDR1 SGHVS and CDR2 FQNEAQ. CDR3 length: 16 residues. V shed 3 bases and J 6 bases; nucleotides not matched to a gene: 10. CDR3 amino acids: CASSLVGTAGYEKLFF. CDR3 in DNA: TGTGCCAGCAGCTTGGTCGGGACAGCCGGTTATGAAAAACTGTTTTTT.

The V call is TRBV5-4, the J call TRBJ2-1; 10 bases align to TRBD1. This CDR3 comprises 15 residues. The germline V gene has CDR1 SGHNT and CDR2 YYREEE (reference sequence). J gave up 9 bases and V 0 bases, and 6 bases lay outside the gene matches. CDR3 in DNA: TGTGCCAGCAGCTTGGAGACAGGGGGCTTTGGTGAGCAGTTCTTC. Translated, it gives CASSLETGGFGEQFF.

Note on this clone: At one end the junction does not follow the germline gene, possibly because of a read error. This chain connects TRBV5-8 to TRBJ2-1; D perhaps matches TRBD1 (6 bases). There are 16 residues in the CDR3. Per the germline V gene, CDR1 is SGHTS and CDR2 is YDEGEE. CDR3 in amino acids: CASSLGIDTGYNEQFF. The DNA for the CDR3 is TGTGCCAGCAGTTTGGGAATCGACACAGGGTACAATGAGCAGTTCTTC.

The chain joins TRBV29-1 to TRBJ2-7, with TRBD2 matching over 8 bases. The V gene end was trimmed by 1 base and the J gene end by 4 bases; junction bases not matched to a gene: 6. In germline, CDR1 is SQVTM, CDR2 ANQGSEA. The CDR3 length is 14 residues. CDR3: CSVEGPAGVYEQYF. The CDR3 coding sequence is TGCAGCGTTGAAGGTCCAGCGGGAGTATACGAGCAGTACTTC.

J is TRBJ2-2 and V is TRBV5-1, with D hard to call. V was shortened by 1 base and J by 1 base, with 8 bases between the two germline ends. This CDR3 spans 15 amino acids. Germline V lookup: CDR1 SGHRS, CDR2 YFSETQ. The CDR3 is CASSLPLENTGELFF. The CDR3 region has the DNA TGCGCCAGCAGCTTGCCTCTAGAGAACACCGGGGAGCTGTTTTTT.

In this sample, this clone turned up a few times. This chain uses TRBV2 with TRBJ2-3, with D possibly matching TRBD2 (5 bases). The CDR3 consists of 13 residues. The V and J ends lost 7 bases and 2 bases respectively, with 10 bases between them. CDR1 and CDR2 from the germline V gene are SNHLY and FYNNEI. The CDR3: CASTSGYTDTQYF. CDR3 coding DNA: TGTGCCAGCACCAGCGGTTACACAGATACGCAGTATTTT.

This clone was counted only a few times. The chain couples TRBV6-1 to TRBJ1-4, with unresolved D. Between the trimmed V and J ends, which lost 4 bases and 3 bases, there was a span of 9 bases. Germline assignment: CDR1 MNHNS and CDR2 SASEGT. The CDR3 runs to 14 residues. This CDR3 is CASSVGRANEKLFF. In DNA form, the CDR3 reads TGTGCCAGCAGTGTGGGTCGGGCTAATGAAAAACTGTTTTTT.

V usage is TRBV2 and J usage is TRBJ2-2; tentative D call: TRBD2 (6 bases). The CDR3 totals 15 residues. Between the trimmed V and J ends, which lost 5 bases and 6 bases, there was a span of 16 bases. Germline lookup yields CDR1 SNHLY and CDR2 FYNNEI. The CDR3 DNA sequence: TGTGCCAGCAGTAAAGGGACTCCACCGCCCGGGGAGCTGTTTTTT. Protein product: CASSKGTPPPGELFF.

This chain joins TRBV4-3 and TRBJ2-2, with TRBD2 identical over 8 bases. V lost 0 bases to trimming and J lost 5 bases; unmatched junction nucleotides: 8. The CDR3 contains 17 residues. From germline, CDR1 is LGHNA and CDR2 YSLEER. The CDR3 nucleotides read TGCGCCAGCAGCCAAGAGCCGGTAATAGCGGGGACCGGGGAGCTGTTTTTT. Encoded protein: CASSQEPVIAGTGELFF.

The rearrangement links TRBV13 to TRBJ2-1, with TRBD1 matching 10 bases. Per the germline V gene, CDR1 is PRHDT and CDR2 is FYEKMQ (reference sequence). V lost 4 bases to trimming and J lost 6 bases; unmatched junction nucleotides: 6. The CDR3 is made up of 15 amino acids. The DNA for the CDR3 is TGTGCCAGCAGCTCCGCCGGGACAGGGGCCAATGAGCAGTTCTTC. As protein: CASSSAGTGANEQFF.

This clone came up a few times. The CDR3 sequence: CASSQERTRGGELFF. The CDR3 DNA reads as TGCGCCAGCAGCCAAGAACGGACGCGGGGGGGGGAACTGTTTTTT. The rearrangement uses TRBV4-3 and TRBJ1-4; TRBD1 is a possible D gene (5 bases). The CDR3 has 15 residues. Germline loops: CDR1 LGHNA, CDR2 YSLEER. V lost 0 bases and J 12 bases, leaving 17 bases between the germline ends.

This clone was seen a handful of times. The chain carries TRBV2 and TRBJ1-1; D gene unclear. The length of the CDR3 is 11 residues. Germline V lookup: CDR1 SNHLY, CDR2 FYNNEI. Deletions cut 6 bases from V and 5 bases from J, with 7 bases between. The CDR3 sequence is CASSAETEAFF. Here the CDR3 DNA reads TGTGCCAGCAGCGCCGAGACTGAAGCTTTCTTT.

The V call is TRBV4-1, the J call TRBJ2-1; perhaps TRBD2 as D (5 bases). Germline lookup yields CDR1 MGHRA and CDR2 YSYEKL. The V end was cut by 0 bases, the J end by 7 bases, with 16 bases between. The CDR3 extends over 16 amino acids. The chain's CDR3 is CASSQDIVALVNEQFF. The DNA for the CDR3 is TGCGCCAGCAGCCAAGATATAGTAGCGTTAGTGAATGAGCAGTTCTTC.

The CDR3 protein is CAWSEGAGGAYEQYF. The CDR3 DNA follows: TGTGCCTGGAGTGAAGGAGCGGGAGGAGCCTACGAGCAGTACTTC. The J gene is TRBJ2-7, the V gene TRBV30, with TRBD2 identical over 9 bases. There are 15 residues in the CDR3. Germline lookup yields CDR1 GTSNPN and CDR2 SVGIG (reference sequence). V dropped 1 base and J dropped 2; count of bases not matched to a gene: 6.

This clone has a handful of counts. The rearrangement joins TRBV9 to TRBJ1-1; the D is unclear. Trimming pared 4 bases from V and 1 base from J, leaving 11 bases between. Germline CDR1 is SGDLS and CDR2 is YYNGEE. The length of the CDR3 is 14 residues. The CDR3 spells CASSFLAENTEAFF. The CDR3 DNA follows: TGTGCCAGCAGCTTCCTGGCTGAGAACACTGAAGCTTTCTTT. Using reference TRBV9 and TRBJ1-1 for the parts outside the CDR3, the full variable domain is DSGVTQTPKHLITATGQRVTLRCSPRSGDLSVYWYQQSLDQGLQFLIQYYNGEERAKGNILERFSAQQFPDLHSELNLSSLELGDSALYFCASSFLAENTEAFFGQGTRLTVV.

The J gene is TRBJ1-4, the V gene TRBV18; D is unclear. In germline, CDR1 is KGHSH, CDR2 LQKENI. V dropped 3 bases and J dropped 1 base, with 6 bases sitting between them. The CDR3 is 14 residues long. The CDR3 nucleotides read TGTGCCAGCTCACCCCGGGAAACTAATGAAAAACTGTTTTTT. Protein sequence: CASSPRETNEKLFF.

The chain is built from TRBV4-1 and TRBJ2-1; 12 nucleotides align to TRBD2. This CDR3 has 15 residues. The trim removed 6 bases at V and 6 bases at J, leaving 6 bases unmatched. Per the germline V gene, CDR1 is MGHRA and CDR2 is YSYEKL. The CDR3 DNA sequence: TGCGCCAGCAGAGACGGACTAGCGGGAAGCAATGAGCAGTTCTTC. Translated, it gives CASRDGLAGSNEQFF.